This TCR beta chain was captured in a study of CD8+ T cells in alopecia areata. In the study overall: Treated patients were given 5 to 10 mg oral tofacitinib twice daily.

General observations from the study: TCR sharing was clearer in mice than between patients, perhaps partly owing to patient HLA diversity.

The treatment here: oral pan-JAK inhibitor, 5-10 mg twice daily. Turning to this clone: Its antigen is not identified.

The sequencing template was cDNA reverse transcribed from extracted RNA. Measured with immunoSEQ multiplex PCR; TCRdb has only the in-frame clones, and not every one. This table has 200,000 to 250,000 clones, 50% to 70% appearing once. The V gene's germline CDR1 is SGDLS and CDR2 YYNGEE. Trimming took 0 bases from V and 8 from J; bases not matched to a gene: 10. This CDR3 contains 16 residues. The receptor was derived from a human donor with alopecia areata. The chain recombines TRBV9 with TRBJ2-3; 9 positions match TRBD2. Material: CD4+ T cells sorted from blood, obtained at week 4, from a patient treated with tofacitinib. The CDR3 coding sequence is TGTGCCAGCAGCGTAGACATAGCGGGGGCACAGGGTACGCAGTATTTT. Its translation is CASSVDIAGAQGTQYF.